This TCR beta chain emerged from a study of cytomegalovirus exposure and HLA in healthy donors (dated by TCRdb to about 2017). In the study overall: An earlier analysis of about 530 of the donors reported 276 Gb of sequence data and around 110 million unique TCR beta sequences obtained from some 170 million T cells. An early release that covered 500 to 800 HLA-typed donors contained around 300 gigabases of sequencing data and 80 million or so unique TCR sequences. Of the roughly 420 genotyped donors, roughly 80% were placed in the genetic ancestry cluster associated with self-reported Caucasian donors. The study aimed to test whether cataloging public T cell receptors could reveal signatures of past pathogen exposure. The study profiled the T cell repertoires of fewer than 850 subjects by immunosequencing and related them to cytomegalovirus serostatus. In addition to the first cohort of around 670 subjects, a separate validation cohort of 130 or so different subjects was used. High-throughput TCR immunosequencing, statistical association of individual TCRs with disease status, and machine learning were combined to predict cytomegalovirus infection status. To study patterns of TCR occurrence, a later analysis re-analyzed previously published TCR beta repertoires from around 700 donors and added high-resolution HLA genotyping. The later analysis used no new phenotypic data to find candidate immune exposures, relying instead on TCR beta sequences and their occurrence across donors. To decide whether each TCR beta V gene segment behaved as functional or pseudogenic, an earlier analysis of some 570 of the donors relied on high-throughput TCR beta sequencing. Alongside the repertoire data, information on donor age, sex, ethnicity and CMV serostatus was compiled. A later genetic analysis used genome-wide SNP genotypes for about 65% of the roughly 700 donors, treating that subset as a discovery cohort. Every repertoire in the discovery cohort had been generated on one and the same sequencing platform. Both class I and class II loci were covered by HLA typing, at four-digit resolution. Typing coverage differed by locus: A, B, C, DRB1 and DQB1 were typed in roughly 620-630 donors, DQA1 in 500 to 550, DPA1 in approximately 600, and DPB1 in around 440. Because of strong linkage in the cohort, roughly five DR-DQ haplotypes were treated as single units for association and clustering. Across 300 to 400 genotyped donors of the cohort, an average of approximately 200,000 unique TCR beta nucleotide sequences per donor were sequenced, and roughly 20% of those sequences were non-productive. Points the paper makes about the study in general: In a later analysis, the rate of TCR association differed among HLA loci, with DRB1 alleles having the most associated TCRs and HLA-C alleles having the fewest. The 87-base-pair reads could not distinguish some IMGT-functional V segments, including TRBV6-2 and TRBV6-3, so those segments were excluded. Because counts were too low, 15 to 20 rarely observed V segments, including chromosome 9 orphons, were excluded from the earlier analysis of 587 of the donors. The classifier was reported to diagnose cytomegalovirus status with high specificity and sensitivity in both the original cohort and the validation cohort. CMV serostatus was the only immune exposure information available for the cohort. Broadly in line with IMGT annotations, most TCR beta V segments showed up in productive rearrangements about 90% or about 30% of the time in an earlier analysis of several hundred of the donors. In a later analysis, 16,951 TCR beta sequences were associated with specific HLA alleles at a false discovery rate of 0.05. A further reported finding was that TCR beta sequences accurately predicted the HLA-A and HLA-B alleles for most subjects in the first cohort. According to a later analysis, most CMV-associated TCR beta chains appeared to be HLA-restricted, and the HLA associations seemed to be driven largely by CMV exposure. In a later analysis, HLA-associated TCR beta chains showed more clonal expansion and lower generation probabilities than non-associated chains that were equally common. The presence/absence analyses assumed that sequencing depth was roughly uniform across donors, and that assumption may not be true. Strong co-occurrence of HLA alleles, especially DR and DQ, made assigning TCR associations to individual alleles difficult. Only TCR beta chains were sequenced in this cohort, and the absence of alpha or paired-chain data limited detectable features. In vitro tests confirmed that three of the cytomegalovirus-associated TCR beta chains recognize cytomegalovirus antigens. Because HLA typing was unavailable for some donors at each locus, only the typed subset was used in association tests. Compared with the roughly 720-donor mean, donors in an Asian-associated ancestry cluster had fewer N-insertions in productive TCRs, according to a later genetic analysis. In a later analysis, several top co-occurrence clusters were reported to appear linked to parvovirus B19, influenza, CMV and Epstein-Barr virus. A later genetic analysis associated a missense DCLRE1C variant with V-gene and J-gene trimming of TCR beta chains, and an independent cohort replicated the association. While some public TCRs were present in many individuals, most TCR sequences turned up only very rarely across donors. The study gave a list of more than 150 TCR beta chains associated with cytomegalovirus. A group of highly shared sequence variants was considered likely to be a technical artifact of the sequencing pipeline. According to the authors, the approach could potentially be generalized to other disease states and immunological phenotypes. Correlated functional status among segregating V segments might reflect linkage disequilibrium, but an unknown experimental factor could not be ruled out.

A word on this clone: The antigen it binds to is not known. Qualities for individual bases were not recorded, and no much larger clone is one base off.

The germline V gene supplies CDR1 MNHEY and CDR2 SVGAGI. Ends trimmed: V by 6 bases, J by 10 bases; bases unmatched to a gene: 11. From cysteine to phenylalanine, the CDR3 is 15 amino acids long. Just the 45-base CDR3 DNA is kept, in frame starting at base 1. In total, more than 500 healthy bone marrow donors made up the cohort. Cohort members were all nominally healthy when sampled, although unrecorded immune exposures were likely present. The donor was CMV seropositive and was included in the group of 250 to 350 seropositive cohort members. Every donor gave a peripheral blood sample, and the peripheral blood mononuclear cells from that sample were used for TCR beta sequencing. The Qiagen DNeasy Blood Extraction Kit was used to extract genomic DNA from the blood cell samples. The method behind the library was the immunoSEQ multiplex PCR assay. A mixture of 60 forward primers for TCR Vbeta segments and 13 reverse primers for TCR Jbeta segments was used in the multiplex PCR. Amplification of the CDR3 region of rearranged TCR beta genes was performed with a multiplex PCR assay on genomic DNA. The amplified TCR beta libraries were sequenced on the Illumina HiSeq System as 87-base-pair reads. As for how the authors treated the data: In a later analysis, around 80 million unique TCR beta chains were counted across the 500 to 700 repertoires, and roughly 11 million of these chains were shared by at least two donors. Raw reads were error-corrected and collapsed into unique sequences by a nearest-neighbor algorithm in which closely related sequences were merged to remove PCR and sequencing errors. CDR3 sequences were aligned to IMGT reference sequences to assign V, D and J gene segments. For a sequence to be retained, at least a six-nucleotide match to both a V gene segment and a J gene segment was required. A rearrangement was called productive if the CDR3 had no stop codons and remained in frame with V and J, and every other rearrangement was called non-productive. Following IMGT convention, CDR3 was defined as the stretch from the second conserved V-encoded cysteine up to the conserved J-encoded phenylalanine. In an earlier analysis of more than 550 of the donors, sequences lacking an unambiguous match to a single V gene segment were excluded. An earlier analysis of fewer than 750 of the donors called V segments functional above 56.7% productive rearrangements and segregating when the between-donor standard deviation exceeded 5%. To diagnose cytomegalovirus status from the catalog of TCR beta chain sequences, a statistical classification framework was built. V and J gene assignment, in a later analysis, came from comparing TCR nucleotide sequences with IMGT/GENE-DB human TR gene sequences. Using the TCRdist pipeline, a later analysis assigned CDR3 sequences along with most-parsimonious VDJ recombination scenarios. In a later analysis, each TCR beta chain was defined by its CDR3 amino acid sequence together with its V-gene family, and reads lacking a unique V-gene family were excluded. To address suspected cross-contamination and a sequencing artifact, a later analysis removed a few hundred highly shared, low-generation-probability nucleotide sequences. In a later analysis, a clonal expansion index was calculated for each public chain from normalized within-repertoire ranks of inferred template counts. Generation probabilities in a later analysis came from a VDJ recombination model fitted to out-of-frame rearrangements, and those results were checked against IGoR. Hypergeometric tests were used in a later analysis to score TCR-TCR, TCR-HLA and TCR-CMV co-occurrence, with a repertoire-size bias correction applied to the TCR pairs. To estimate false discovery rates, a later analysis permuted the HLA or CMV assignments 20 times. In a later analysis, co-occurring TCRs were grouped with DBSCAN, and TCRdist sequence similarity was added when clustering was performed within HLA-allele-positive subsets. Repertoires with fewer than 30,000 or more than 120,000 public chains, plus five repertoires with anomalous nucleotide sharing, were excluded from co-occurrence clustering. As stored in TCRdb, this immuneACCESS dataset retains in-frame rearrangements with V and J assigned. A fraction of the clones does not appear; measured against another copy, unresolved V genes explain less than half of the discrepancy, and the remainder lacks a known reason. Clonal size and the V and J genes are those of that table, whereas D and trimming came from the DNA. A total of more than 150,000 clones appear in this sample, about 77% of them only once. The top ten clonotypes cover 4.5% to 7.5% of the sample.

The rearrangement combines TRBV6-5 with TRBJ1-6; TRBD1 agrees with 8 junctional bases. The sequencing sample was made of PBMCs. The sequence was obtained from a woman in her twenties or thirties in good health and CMV-seropositive. The DNA sequence is given as TGTGCCAGCAGAGAGGCAGGGGGCGCTTCCTCACCCCTCCACTTT. Translated, it reads CASREAGGASSPLHF.